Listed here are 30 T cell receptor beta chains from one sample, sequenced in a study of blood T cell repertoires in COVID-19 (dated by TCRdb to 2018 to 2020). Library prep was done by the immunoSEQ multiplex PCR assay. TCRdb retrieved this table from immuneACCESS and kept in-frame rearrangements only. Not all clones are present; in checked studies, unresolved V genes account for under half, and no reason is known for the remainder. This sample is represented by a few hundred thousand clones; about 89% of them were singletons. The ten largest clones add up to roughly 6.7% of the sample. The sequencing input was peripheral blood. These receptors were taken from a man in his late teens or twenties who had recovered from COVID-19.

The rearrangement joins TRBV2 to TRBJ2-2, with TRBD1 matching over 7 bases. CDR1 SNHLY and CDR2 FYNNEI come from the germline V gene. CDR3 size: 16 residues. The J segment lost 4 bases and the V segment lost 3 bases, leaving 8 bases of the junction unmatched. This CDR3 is CASSEFGTETTGELFF. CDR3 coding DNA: TGTGCCAGCAGTGAGTTTGGGACAGAGACCACCGGGGAGCTGTTTTTT. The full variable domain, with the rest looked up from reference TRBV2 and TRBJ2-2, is EPEVTQTPSHQVTQMGQEVILRCVPISNHLYFYWYRQILGQKVEFLVSFYNNEISEKSEIFDDQFSVERPDGSNFTLKIRSTKLEDSAMYFCASSEFGTETTGELFFGEGSRLTVL.

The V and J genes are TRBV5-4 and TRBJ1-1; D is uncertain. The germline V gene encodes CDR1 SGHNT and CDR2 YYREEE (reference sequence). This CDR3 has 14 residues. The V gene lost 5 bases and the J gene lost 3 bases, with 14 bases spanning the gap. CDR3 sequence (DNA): TGTGCCAGCAGTAAGGTAGGAGTTCACACTGAAGCTTTCTTT. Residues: CASSKVGVHTEAFF.

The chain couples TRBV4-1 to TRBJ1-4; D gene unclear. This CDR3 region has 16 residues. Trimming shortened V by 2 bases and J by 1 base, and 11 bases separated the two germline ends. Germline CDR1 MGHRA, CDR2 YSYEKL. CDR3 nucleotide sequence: TGCGCCAGCAGCCAAAGCGGCGGTGGAACTAATGAAAAACTGTTTTTT. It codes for CASSQSGGGTNEKLFF.

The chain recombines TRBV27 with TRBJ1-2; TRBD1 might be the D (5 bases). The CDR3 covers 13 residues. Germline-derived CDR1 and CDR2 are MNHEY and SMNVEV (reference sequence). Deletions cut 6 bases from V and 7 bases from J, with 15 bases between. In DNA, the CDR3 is TGTGCCAGCAGCCTCGTCGGGGGGTCTGGCTACACCTTC. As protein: CASSLVGGSGYTF.

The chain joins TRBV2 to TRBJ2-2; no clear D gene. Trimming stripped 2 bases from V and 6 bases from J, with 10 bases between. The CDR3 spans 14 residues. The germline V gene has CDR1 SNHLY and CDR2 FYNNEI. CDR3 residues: CASSESGPPGELFF. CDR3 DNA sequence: TGTGCCAGCAGTGAAAGTGGGCCTCCCGGGGAGCTGTTTTTT.

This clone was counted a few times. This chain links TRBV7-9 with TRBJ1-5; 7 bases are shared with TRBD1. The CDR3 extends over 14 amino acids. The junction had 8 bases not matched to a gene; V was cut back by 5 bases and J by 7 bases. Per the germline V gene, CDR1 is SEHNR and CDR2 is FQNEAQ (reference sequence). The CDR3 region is CASSHDRAIQPQHF. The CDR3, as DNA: TGTGCCAGCAGCCACGACAGGGCGATCCAGCCCCAGCATTTT.

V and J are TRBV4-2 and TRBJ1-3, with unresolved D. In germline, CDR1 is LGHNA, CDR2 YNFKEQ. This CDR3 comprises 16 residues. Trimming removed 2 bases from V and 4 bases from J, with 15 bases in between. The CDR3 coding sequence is TGTGCCAGCAGCCAAAATCCGACACCCTCGGGAAACACCATATATTTT. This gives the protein CASSQNPTPSGNTIYF.

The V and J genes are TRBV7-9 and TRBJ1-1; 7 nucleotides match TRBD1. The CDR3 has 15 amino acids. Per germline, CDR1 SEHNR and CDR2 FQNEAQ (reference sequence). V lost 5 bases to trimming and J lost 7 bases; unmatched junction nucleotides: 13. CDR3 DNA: TGTGCCAGCAGCCCGATCGGGACAGAGAGCCTTGAAGCTTTCTTT. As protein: CASSPIGTESLEAFF.

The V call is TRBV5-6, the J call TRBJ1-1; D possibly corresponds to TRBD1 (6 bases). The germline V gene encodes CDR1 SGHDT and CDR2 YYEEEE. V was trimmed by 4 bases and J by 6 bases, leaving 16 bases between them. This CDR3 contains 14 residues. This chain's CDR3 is CASSIRGQGAEAFF. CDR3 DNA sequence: TGTGCCAGCAGCATCCGGGGACAAGGGGCTGAAGCTTTCTTT.

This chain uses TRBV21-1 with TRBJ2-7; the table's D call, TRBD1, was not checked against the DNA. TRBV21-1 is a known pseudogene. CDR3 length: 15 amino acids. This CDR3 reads CASSDSAGENYEQYF. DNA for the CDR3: TGTGCCAGCAGCGATTCGGCAGGTGAAAACTACGAGCAGTACTTC.

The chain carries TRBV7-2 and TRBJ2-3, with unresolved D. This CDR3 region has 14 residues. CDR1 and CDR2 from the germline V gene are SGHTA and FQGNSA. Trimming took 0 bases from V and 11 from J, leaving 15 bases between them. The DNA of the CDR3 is TGTGCCAGCAGCTTAGCGCTCAGCTCCCGCGGGCAGTATTTT. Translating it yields CASSLALSSRGQYF.

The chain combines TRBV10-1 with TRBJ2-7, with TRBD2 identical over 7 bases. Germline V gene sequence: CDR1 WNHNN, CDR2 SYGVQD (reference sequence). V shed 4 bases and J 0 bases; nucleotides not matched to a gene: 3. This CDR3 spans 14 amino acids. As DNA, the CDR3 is TGCGCCAGCAGTGTGGGCGGGAGCTCCTACGAGCAGTACTTC. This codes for CASSVGGSSYEQYF.

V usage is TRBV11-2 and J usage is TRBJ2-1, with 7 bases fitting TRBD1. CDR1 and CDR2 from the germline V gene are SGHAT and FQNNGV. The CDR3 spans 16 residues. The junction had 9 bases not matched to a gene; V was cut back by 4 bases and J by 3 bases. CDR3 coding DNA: TGTGCCAGCAGCTCTGGCGGCAGGGGGTTCTACAATGAGCAGTTCTTC. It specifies CASSSGGRGFYNEQFF.

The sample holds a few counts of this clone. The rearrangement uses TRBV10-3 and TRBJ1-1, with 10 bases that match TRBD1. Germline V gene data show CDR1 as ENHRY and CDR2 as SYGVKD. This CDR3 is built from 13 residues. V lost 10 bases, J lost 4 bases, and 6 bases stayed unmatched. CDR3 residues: CASDRGRGTEAFF. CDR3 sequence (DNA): TGTGCCAGCGACAGGGGGCGAGGCACTGAAGCTTTCTTT.

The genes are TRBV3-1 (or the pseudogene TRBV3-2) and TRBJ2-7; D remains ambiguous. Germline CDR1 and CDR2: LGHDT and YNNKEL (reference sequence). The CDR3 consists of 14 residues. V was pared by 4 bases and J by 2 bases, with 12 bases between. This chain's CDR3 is CASSLASGTYEQYF. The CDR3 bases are TGTGCCAGCAGCCTTGCGTCCGGTACCTACGAGCAGTACTTC.

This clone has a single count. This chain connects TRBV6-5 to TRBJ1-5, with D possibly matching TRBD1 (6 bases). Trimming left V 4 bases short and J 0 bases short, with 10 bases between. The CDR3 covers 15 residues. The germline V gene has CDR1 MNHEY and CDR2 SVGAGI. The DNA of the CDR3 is TGTGCCAGCAGTTCGACAGGTTATAGCAATCAGCCCCAGCATTTT. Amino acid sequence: CASSSTGYSNQPQHF.

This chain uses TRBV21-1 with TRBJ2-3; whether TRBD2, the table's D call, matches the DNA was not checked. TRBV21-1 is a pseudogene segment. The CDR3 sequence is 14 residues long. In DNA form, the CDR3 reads TGTGCCAGCATCGGGACTGTCAACACAGATACGCAGTATTTT. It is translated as CASIGTVNTDTQYF.

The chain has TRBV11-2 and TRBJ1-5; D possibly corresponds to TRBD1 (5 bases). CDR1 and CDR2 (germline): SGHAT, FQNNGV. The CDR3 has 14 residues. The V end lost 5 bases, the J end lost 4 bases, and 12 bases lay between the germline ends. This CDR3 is CASSHPGVNQPQHF. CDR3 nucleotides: TGTGCCAGCAGCCACCCGGGGGTTAATCAGCCCCAGCATTTT.

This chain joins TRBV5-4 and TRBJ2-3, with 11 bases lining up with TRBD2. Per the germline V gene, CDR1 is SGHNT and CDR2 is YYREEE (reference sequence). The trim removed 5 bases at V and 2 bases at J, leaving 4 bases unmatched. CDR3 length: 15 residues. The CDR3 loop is CASSSGLADTDTQYF. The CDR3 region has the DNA TGTGCCAGCAGTTCGGGACTAGCGGACACAGATACGCAGTATTTT.

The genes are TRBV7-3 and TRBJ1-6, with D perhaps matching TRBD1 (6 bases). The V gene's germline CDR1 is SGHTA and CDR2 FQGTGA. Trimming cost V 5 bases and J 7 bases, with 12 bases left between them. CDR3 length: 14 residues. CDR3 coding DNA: TGTGCCAGCAGCCTTTTGGGGGCCAATTCACCCCTCCACTTT. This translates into CASSLLGANSPLHF.

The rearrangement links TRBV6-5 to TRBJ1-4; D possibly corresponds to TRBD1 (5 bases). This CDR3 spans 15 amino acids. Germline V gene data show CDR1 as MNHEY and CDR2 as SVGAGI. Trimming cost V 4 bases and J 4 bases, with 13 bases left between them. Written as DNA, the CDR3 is TGTGCCAGCAGTTTCCGGGACTCCTATAATGAAAAACTGTTTTTT. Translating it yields CASSFRDSYNEKLFF.

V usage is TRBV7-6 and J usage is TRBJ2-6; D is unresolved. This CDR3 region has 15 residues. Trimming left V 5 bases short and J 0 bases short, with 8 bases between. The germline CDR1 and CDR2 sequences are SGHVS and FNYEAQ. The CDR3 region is CASSTESSGANVLTF. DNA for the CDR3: TGTGCCAGCAGCACAGAGAGCTCTGGGGCCAACGTCCTGACTTTC.

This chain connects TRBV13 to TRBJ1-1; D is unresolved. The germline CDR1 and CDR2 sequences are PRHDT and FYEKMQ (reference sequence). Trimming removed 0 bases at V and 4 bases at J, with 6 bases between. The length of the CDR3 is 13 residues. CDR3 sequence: CASSLGAPTEAFF. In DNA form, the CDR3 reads TGTGCCAGCAGCTTAGGGGCCCCCACTGAAGCTTTCTTT.

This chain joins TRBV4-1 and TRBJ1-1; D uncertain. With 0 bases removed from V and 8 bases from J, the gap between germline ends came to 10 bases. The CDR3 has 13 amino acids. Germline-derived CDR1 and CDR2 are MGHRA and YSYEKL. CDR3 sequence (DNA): TGCGCCAGCAGCCAAGACGGGAGGTTAGAAGCTTTCTTT. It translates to CASSQDGRLEAFF.

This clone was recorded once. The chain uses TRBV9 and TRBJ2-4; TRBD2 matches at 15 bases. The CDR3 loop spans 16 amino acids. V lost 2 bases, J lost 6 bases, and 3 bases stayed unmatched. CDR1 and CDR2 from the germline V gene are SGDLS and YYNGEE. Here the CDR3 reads CASSVGTSGGLNIQYF. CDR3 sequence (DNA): TGTGCCAGCAGCGTGGGGACTAGCGGGGGGTTAAACATTCAGTACTTC.

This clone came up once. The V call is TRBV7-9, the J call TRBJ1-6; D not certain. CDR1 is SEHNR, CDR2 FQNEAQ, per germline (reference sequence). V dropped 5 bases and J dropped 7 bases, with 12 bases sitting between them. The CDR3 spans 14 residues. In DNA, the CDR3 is TGTGCCAGCAGCGCCGACGGGTGGAATTCACCCCTCCACTTT. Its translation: CASSADGWNSPLHF.

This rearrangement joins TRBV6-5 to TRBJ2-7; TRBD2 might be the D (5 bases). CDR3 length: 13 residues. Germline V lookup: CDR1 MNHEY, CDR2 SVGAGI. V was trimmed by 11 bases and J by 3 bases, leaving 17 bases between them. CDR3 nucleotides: TGTGCCCAACACTCAGGACTGAACTACGAGCAGTACTTC. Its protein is CAQHSGLNYEQYF.

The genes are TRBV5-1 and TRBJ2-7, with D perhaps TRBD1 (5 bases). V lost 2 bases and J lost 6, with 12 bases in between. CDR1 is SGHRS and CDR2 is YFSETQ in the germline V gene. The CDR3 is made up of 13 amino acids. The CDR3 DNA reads TGCGCCAGCAGCTTTGGCGACAGCCTCGAGCAGTACTTC. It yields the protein CASSFGDSLEQYF. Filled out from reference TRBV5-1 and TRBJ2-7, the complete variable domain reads KAGVTQTPRYLIKTRGQQVTLSCSPISGHRSVSWYQQTPGQGLQFLFEYFSETQRNKGNFPGRFSGRQFSNSRSEMNVSTLELGDSALYLCASSFGDSLEQYFGPGTRLTVT.

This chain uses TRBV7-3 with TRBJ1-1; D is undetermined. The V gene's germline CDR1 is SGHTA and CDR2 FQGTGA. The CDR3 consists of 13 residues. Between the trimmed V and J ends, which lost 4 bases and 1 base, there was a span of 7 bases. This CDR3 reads CASSWSQNTEAFF. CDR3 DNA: TGTGCCAGCAGCTGGTCACAGAACACTGAAGCTTTCTTT.

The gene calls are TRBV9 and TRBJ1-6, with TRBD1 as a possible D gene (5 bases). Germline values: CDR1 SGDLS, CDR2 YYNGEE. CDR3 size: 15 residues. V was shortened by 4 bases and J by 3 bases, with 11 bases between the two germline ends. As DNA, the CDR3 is TGTGCCAGCAGCCCCGGGGGGTTCTATAATTCACCCCTCCACTTT. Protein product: CASSPGGFYNSPLHF.